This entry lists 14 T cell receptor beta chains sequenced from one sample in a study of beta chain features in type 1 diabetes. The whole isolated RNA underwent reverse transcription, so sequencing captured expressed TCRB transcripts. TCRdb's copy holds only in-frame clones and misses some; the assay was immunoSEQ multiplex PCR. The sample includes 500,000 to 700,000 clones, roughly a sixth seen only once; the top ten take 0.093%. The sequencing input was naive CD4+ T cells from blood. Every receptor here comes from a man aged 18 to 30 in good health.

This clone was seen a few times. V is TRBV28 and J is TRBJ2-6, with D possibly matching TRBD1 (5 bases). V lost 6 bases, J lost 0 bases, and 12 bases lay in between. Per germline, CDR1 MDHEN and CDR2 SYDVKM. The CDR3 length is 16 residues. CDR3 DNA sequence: TGTGCCAGCAGGCAGGGTGGAGCCTCTGGGGCCAACGTCCTGACTTTC. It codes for CASRQGGASGANVLTF.

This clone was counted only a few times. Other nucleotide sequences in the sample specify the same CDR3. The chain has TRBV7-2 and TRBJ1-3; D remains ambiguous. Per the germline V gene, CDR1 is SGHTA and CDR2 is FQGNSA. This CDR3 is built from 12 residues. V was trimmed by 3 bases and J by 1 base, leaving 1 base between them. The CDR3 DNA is TGTGCCAGCAGCTTGTCTGGAAACACCATATATTTT. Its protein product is CASSLSGNTIYF.

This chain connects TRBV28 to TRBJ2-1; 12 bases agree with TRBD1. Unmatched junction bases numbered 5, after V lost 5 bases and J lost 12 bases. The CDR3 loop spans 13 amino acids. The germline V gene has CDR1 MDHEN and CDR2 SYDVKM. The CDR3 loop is CASSPGTGGGQFF. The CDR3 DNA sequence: TGTGCCAGCAGTCCCGGGACAGGGGGCGGGCAGTTCTTC. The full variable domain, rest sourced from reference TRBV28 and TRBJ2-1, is DVKVTQSSRYLVKRTGEKVFLECVQDMDHENMFWYRQDPGLGLRLIYFSYDVKMKEKGDIPEGYSVSREKKERFSLILESASTNQTSMYLCASSPGTGGGQFFGPGTRLTVL.

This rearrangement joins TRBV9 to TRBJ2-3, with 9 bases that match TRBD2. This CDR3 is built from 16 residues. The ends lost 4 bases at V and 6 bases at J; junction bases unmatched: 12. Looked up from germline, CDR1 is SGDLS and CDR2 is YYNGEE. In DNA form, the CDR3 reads TGTGCCAGCAGCCCCTCGCCGGGACTAGCTGGGGATACGCAGTATTTT. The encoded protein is CASSPSPGLAGDTQYF.

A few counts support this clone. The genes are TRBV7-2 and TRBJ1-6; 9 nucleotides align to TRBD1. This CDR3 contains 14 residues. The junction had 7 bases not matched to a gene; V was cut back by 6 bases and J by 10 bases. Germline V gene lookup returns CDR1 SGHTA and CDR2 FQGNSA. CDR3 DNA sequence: TGTGCCAGCAGTCGGACAGGGGAGGGCTCACCCCTCCACTTT. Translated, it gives CASSRTGEGSPLHF.

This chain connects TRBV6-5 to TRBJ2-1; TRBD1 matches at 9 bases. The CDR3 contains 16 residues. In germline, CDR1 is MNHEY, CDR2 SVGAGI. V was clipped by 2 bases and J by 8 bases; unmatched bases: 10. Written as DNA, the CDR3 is TGTGCCAGCAGTTACGCCGGGACAGGGATTGTCTATGAGCAGTTCTTC. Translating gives CASSYAGTGIVYEQFF.

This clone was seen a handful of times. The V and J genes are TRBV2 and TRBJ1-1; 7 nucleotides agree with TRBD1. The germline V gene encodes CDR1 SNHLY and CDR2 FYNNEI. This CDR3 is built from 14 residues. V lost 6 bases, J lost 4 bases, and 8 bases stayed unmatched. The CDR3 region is CASSGDSQSTEAFF. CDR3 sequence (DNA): TGTGCCAGCAGCGGGGACAGTCAAAGCACTGAAGCTTTCTTT. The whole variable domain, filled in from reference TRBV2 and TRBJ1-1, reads EPEVTQTPSHQVTQMGQEVILRCVPISNHLYFYWYRQILGQKVEFLVSFYNNEISEKSEIFDDQFSVERPDGSNFTLKIRSTKLEDSAMYFCASSGDSQSTEAFFGQGTRLTVV.

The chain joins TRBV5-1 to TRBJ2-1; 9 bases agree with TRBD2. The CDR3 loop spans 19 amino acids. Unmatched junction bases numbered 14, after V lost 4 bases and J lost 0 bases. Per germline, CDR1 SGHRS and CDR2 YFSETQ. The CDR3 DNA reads TGCGCCAGCAGCCGTAACCCTAGCGGGAAAAGAGGCTCCTACAATGAGCAGTTCTTC. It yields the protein CASSRNPSGKRGSYNEQFF.

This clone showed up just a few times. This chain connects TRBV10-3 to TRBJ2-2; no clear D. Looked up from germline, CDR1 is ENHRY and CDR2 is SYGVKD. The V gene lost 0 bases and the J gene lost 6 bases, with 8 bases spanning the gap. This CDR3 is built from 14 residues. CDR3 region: CAISESLRAGELFF. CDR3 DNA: TGTGCCATCAGTGAGTCACTTCGCGCCGGGGAGCTGTTTTTT.

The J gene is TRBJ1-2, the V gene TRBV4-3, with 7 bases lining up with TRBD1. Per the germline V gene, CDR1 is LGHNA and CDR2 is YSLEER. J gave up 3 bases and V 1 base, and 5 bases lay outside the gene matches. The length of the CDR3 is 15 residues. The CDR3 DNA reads TGCGCCAGCAGCCAAGTAAAGACAGGGTACTATGGCTACACCTTC. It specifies CASSQVKTGYYGYTF.

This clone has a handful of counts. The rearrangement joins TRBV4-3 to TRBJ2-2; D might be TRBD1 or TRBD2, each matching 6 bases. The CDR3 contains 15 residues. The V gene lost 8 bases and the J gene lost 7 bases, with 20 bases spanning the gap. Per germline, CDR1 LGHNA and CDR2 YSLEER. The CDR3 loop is CASHPSGARVGELFF. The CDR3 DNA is TGCGCCAGCCACCCCTCGGGGGCACGAGTCGGGGAGCTGTTTTTT.

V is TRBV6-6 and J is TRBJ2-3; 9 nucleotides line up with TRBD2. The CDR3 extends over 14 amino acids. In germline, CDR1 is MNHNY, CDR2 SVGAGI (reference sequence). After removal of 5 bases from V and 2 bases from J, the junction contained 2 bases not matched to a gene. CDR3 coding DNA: TGTGCCAGCAGTCGACTAGCGGCCACAGATACGCAGTATTTT. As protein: CASSRLAATDTQYF.

The DNA of the CDR3 is TGTGCCAGCAGTTTATTACGTTCCGCCACTGAAGCTTTCTTT. Its protein is CASSLLRSATEAFF. The gene calls are TRBV27 and TRBJ1-1; D remains ambiguous. Germline CDR1 is MNHEY and CDR2 is SMNVEV (reference sequence). V lost 1 base to trimming and J lost 4 bases, with 10 bases between them. The CDR3 is 14 residues long.

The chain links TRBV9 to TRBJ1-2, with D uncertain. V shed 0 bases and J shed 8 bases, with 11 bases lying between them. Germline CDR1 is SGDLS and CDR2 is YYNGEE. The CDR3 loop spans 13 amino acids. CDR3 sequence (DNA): TGTGCCAGCAGCGTAGCATGGGAAGGGGGCTACACCTTC. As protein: CASSVAWEGGYTF.